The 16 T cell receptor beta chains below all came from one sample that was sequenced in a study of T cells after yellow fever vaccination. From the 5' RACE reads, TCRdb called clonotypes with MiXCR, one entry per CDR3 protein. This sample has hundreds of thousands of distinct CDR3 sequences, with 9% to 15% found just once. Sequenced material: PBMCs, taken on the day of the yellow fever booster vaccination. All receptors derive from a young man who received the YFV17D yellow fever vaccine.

CDR3 sequence (DNA): TGTGCCAGCAGCCCTACTACTGAAGCTTTCTTT. Its translation: CASSPTTEAFF. V usage is TRBV7-9 and J usage is TRBJ1-1; no reliable D call. The germline V gene has CDR1 SEHNR and CDR2 FQNEAQ (reference sequence). V lost 5 bases and J 5 bases, leaving 6 bases between the germline ends. The CDR3 is 11 amino acids.

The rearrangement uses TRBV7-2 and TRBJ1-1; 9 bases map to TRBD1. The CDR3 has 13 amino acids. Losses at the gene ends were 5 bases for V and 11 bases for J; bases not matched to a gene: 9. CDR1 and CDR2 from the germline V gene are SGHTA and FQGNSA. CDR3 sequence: CASSTTGGAVAFF. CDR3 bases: TGTGCCAGCAGCACAACAGGGGGCGCCGTGGCTTTCTTT.

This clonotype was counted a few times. The CDR3 DNA reads TGTGCCAGCAGTAGCCAGGGTTCCACTGAAGCTTTCTTT. The encoded protein is CASSSQGSTEAFF. The V call is TRBV2, the J call TRBJ1-1; weak D call: TRBD1 (5 bases). The CDR3 has 13 residues. Germline CDR1 is SNHLY and CDR2 is FYNNEI. V was clipped by 5 bases and J by 4 bases, with 11 bases between them.

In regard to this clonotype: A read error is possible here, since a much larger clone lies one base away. The CDR3 here is CSASVGYEQYF. The CDR3 nucleotides read TGCAGTGCTAGTGTGGGGTACGAGCAGTACTTC. V is TRBV20-1 and J is TRBJ2-7; D is uncertain. Per germline, CDR1 DFQATT and CDR2 SNEGSKA (reference sequence). This CDR3 has 11 amino acids. V was trimmed by 3 bases and J by 4 bases, leaving 7 bases between them.

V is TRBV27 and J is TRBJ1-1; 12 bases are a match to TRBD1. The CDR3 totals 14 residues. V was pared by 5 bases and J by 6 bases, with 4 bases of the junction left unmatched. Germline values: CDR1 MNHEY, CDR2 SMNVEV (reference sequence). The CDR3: CASSLGQGAAEAFF. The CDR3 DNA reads TGTGCCAGCAGTCTGGGACAGGGGGCTGCTGAAGCTTTCTTT.

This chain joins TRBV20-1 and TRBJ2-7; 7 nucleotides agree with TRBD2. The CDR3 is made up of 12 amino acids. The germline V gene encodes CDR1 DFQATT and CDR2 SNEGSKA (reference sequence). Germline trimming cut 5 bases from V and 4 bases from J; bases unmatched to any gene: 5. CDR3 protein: CSAQASGYEQYF. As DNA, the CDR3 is TGCAGTGCTCAGGCTAGCGGATACGAGCAGTACTTC.

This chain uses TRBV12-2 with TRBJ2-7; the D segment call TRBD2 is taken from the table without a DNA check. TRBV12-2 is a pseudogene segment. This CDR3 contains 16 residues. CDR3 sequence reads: CASRPPGTSGTGEQYF. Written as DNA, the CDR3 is TGTGCAAGTCGCCCTCCTGGGACTAGCGGGACTGGCGAGCAGTACTTC.

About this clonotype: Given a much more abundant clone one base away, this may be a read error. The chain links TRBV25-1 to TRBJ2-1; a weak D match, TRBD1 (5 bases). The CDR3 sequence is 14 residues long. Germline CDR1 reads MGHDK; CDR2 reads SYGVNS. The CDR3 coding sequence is TGTGCCATCAGTCCTCCGGGTCTGGGGCATGAGCAGTTCTTC. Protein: CAISPPGLGHEQFF.

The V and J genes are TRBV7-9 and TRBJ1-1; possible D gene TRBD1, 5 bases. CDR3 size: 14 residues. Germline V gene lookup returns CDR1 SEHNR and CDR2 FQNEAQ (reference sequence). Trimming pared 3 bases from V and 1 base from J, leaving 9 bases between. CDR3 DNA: TGTGCCAGCAGCTTCCACAGGAAGAACACTGAAGCTTTCTTT. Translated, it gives CASSFHRKNTEAFF.

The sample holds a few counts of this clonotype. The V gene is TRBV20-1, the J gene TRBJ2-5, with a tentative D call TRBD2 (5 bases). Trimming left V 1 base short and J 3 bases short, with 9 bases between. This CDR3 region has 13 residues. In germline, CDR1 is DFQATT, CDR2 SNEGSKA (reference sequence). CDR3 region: CSARASGEETQYF. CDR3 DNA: TGCAGTGCTAGAGCGAGCGGAGAAGAGACCCAGTACTTC.

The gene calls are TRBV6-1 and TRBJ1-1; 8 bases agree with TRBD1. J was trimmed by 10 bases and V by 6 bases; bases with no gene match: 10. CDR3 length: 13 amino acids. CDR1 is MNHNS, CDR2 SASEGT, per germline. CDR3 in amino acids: CASSPGQGRGAFF. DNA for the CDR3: TGTGCCAGCAGCCCCGGACAGGGCCGAGGAGCTTTCTTT.

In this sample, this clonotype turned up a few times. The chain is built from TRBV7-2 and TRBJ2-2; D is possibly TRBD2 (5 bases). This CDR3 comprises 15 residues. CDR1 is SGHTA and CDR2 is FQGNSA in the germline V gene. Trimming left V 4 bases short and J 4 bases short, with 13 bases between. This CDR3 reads CASSSSAAGTGELFF. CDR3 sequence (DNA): TGTGCCAGCAGCTCCTCCGCCGCGGGCACCGGGGAGCTGTTTTTT.

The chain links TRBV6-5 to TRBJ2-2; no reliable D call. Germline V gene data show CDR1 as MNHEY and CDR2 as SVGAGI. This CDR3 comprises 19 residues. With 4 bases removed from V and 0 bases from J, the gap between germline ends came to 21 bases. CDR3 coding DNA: TGTGCCAGCAGTTCAATCGCCGCTTGGGCTCAGTCGAACACCGGGGAGCTGTTTTTT. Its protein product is CASSSIAAWAQSNTGELFF.

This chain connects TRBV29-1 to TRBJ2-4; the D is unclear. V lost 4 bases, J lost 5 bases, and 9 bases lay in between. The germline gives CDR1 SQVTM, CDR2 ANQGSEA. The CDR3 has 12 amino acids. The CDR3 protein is CSVVQLQNIQYF. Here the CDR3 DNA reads TGCAGCGTTGTACAGCTGCAAAACATTCAGTACTTC.

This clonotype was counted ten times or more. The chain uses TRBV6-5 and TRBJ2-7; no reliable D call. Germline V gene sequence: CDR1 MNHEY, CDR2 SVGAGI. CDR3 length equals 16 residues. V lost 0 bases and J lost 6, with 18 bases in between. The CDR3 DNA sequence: TGTGCCAGCAGTTACTCAGCTTCCGGTCCTTCCCTCGAGCAGTACTTC. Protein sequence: CASSYSASGPSLEQYF.

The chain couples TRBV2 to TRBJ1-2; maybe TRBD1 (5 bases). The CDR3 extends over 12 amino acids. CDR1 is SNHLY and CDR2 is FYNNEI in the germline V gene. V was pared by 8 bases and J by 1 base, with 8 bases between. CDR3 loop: CASGTNNYGYTF. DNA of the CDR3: TGTGCCAGCGGGACTAATAACTATGGCTACACCTTC. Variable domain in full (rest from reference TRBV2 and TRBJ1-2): EPEVTQTPSHQVTQMGQEVILRCVPISNHLYFYWYRQILGQKVEFLVSFYNNEISEKSEIFDDQFSVERPDGSNFTLKIRSTKLEDSAMYFCASGTNNYGYTFGSGTRLTVV.